This TCR beta chain was identified in a study of Ad26.COV2.S vaccination and SARS-CoV-2 variants. Profiled with immunoSEQ multiplex PCR; TCRdb holds only in-frame clones, not every one. This table has hundreds of thousands of clones, 89% appearing once. Indicated treatment: some 20 received Ad26.COV2.S at low or high dose, single or two shots; roughly 5 received placebo; per-sample allocation not given. The samples date from day 63 after the first vaccine or placebo injection. Trimming removed 2 bases at V and 1 base at J, with 13 bases between. Germline values: CDR1 MGHRA, CDR2 YSYEKL. The CDR3 extends over 16 amino acids.

The sample consisted of peripheral blood, taken in a trial of Ad26.COV2.S vaccine versus placebo. The receptor comes from a person between 18 and 65 years old who received the Ad26.COV2.S COVID-19 vaccine or a placebo. This chain links TRBV4-1 with TRBJ2-3; possible D gene TRBD2, 5 bases. The CDR3 sequence: CASSQLSGGGTDTQYF. The CDR3 DNA sequence: TGCGCCAGCAGCCAACTGTCCGGAGGAGGCACAGATACGCAGTATTTT.